This entry lists 25 T cell receptor beta chains sequenced from one sample in a study of vaccination and CD4 T cells after COVID-19. Treatment given: roughly 10-day PBMC culture with coronavirus spike peptide pools or control peptides (ViraFEST assay). Ahead of the COVID-19 pandemic (2011-2018), the CD4+ T cells of the unexposed donor were collected. Their recognized antigens are unknown. Scientists ran DNA taken from cultured CD4+ T cells through the Oncomine TCR Beta short-read assay for sequencing. The source of extracted genomic DNA was cultured CD4+ T cells. TCRdb re-called the PCR reads through MiXCR, storing one row per CDR3 protein. The sample has about 9,100 distinct CDR3 sequences, less than 35% seen once. Specimen: CD4+ T cells from blood, cultured in vitro. The origin of the receptors is a human donor in good health.

The CDR3 protein is CASTLAGGPHTQYF. The CDR3 DNA reads TGTGCCAGCACACTAGCGGGAGGGCCACATACGCAGTATTTT. The rearrangement joins TRBV6-2 or TRBV6-3 to TRBJ2-3; 13 positions agree with TRBD2. From germline, CDR1 is MNHEY and CDR2 SVGEGT. The CDR3 is 14 residues long. V dropped 7 bases and J dropped 7; count of bases not matched to a gene: 5.

The V call is TRBV7-9, the J call TRBJ2-7; 9 nucleotides align to TRBD1. With 4 bases clipped from V and 0 bases from J, the junction kept 7 bases outside the gene matches. Germline V gene lookup returns CDR1 SEHNR and CDR2 FQNEAQ (reference sequence). CDR3 length: 16 residues. The CDR3 sequence: CASSSIVTGGSYEQYF. CDR3 coding DNA: TGTGCCAGCAGCTCCATAGTGACAGGGGGCTCCTACGAGCAGTACTTC.

This clonotype was detected a few times. V gene TRBV7-2 combines with J gene TRBJ2-1; D tentatively fits TRBD1 or TRBD2 (6 bases each). Germline V gives CDR1 SGHTA, CDR2 FQGNSA. Trimming stripped 5 bases from V and 4 bases from J, with 18 bases between. The CDR3 length is 16 residues. CDR3 DNA sequence: TGTGCCAGCAGCCGCTTTGTGGGGGGCGCTTACAATGAGCAGTTCTTC. It translates to CASSRFVGGAYNEQFF.

This clonotype was counted only a few times. J is TRBJ1-5 and V is TRBV7-9, with a weak D call TRBD1 (6 bases). This CDR3 is 16 amino acids long. CDR1 and CDR2 (germline): SEHNR, FQNEAQ (reference sequence). Trimming left V 3 bases short and J 0 bases short, with 12 bases between. CDR3 DNA sequence: TGTGCCAGCAGCTTTTCCGGACAGCTTAGCAATCAGCCCCAGCATTTT. It is translated as CASSFSGQLSNQPQHF. Complete variable domain (other parts from reference TRBV7-9 and TRBJ1-5): DTGVSQNPRHKITKRGQNVTFRCDPISEHNRLYWYRQTLGQGPEFLTYFQNEAQLEKSRLLSDRFSAERPKGSFSTLEIQRTEQGDSAMYLCASSFSGQLSNQPQHFGDGTRLSIL.

The V call is TRBV6-4, the J call TRBJ1-2, with D hard to call. V gave up 6 bases and J gave up 8 bases, with 16 bases separating them. This CDR3 is built from 13 residues. Germline V lookup: CDR1 MRHNA, CDR2 SNTAGT. The CDR3 DNA is TGTGCCAGCAGCGTAGGCCCCCGTCTCGGCTACACCTTC. It codes for CASSVGPRLGYTF.

CDR3 protein: CASSPPTESYGYTF. The CDR3 bases are TGTGCCAGCTCACCACCGACGGAATCCTATGGCTACACCTTC. This rearrangement joins TRBV18 to TRBJ1-2; D remains ambiguous. CDR3 length: 14 amino acids. Between the trimmed V and J ends, which lost 0 bases and 4 bases, there was a span of 9 bases. Germline V gives CDR1 KGHSH, CDR2 LQKENI. Looking up the rest from reference TRBV18 and TRBJ1-2 gives the full variable domain: NAGVMQNPRHLVRRRGQEARLRCSPMKGHSHVYWYRQLPEEGLKFMVYLQKENIIDESGMPKERFSAEFPKEGPSILRIQQVVRGDSAAYFCASSPPTESYGYTFGSGTRLTVV.

The rearrangement links TRBV12-3 or TRBV12-4 to TRBJ2-3; tentatively, D is TRBD2 (5 bases). Trimming took 6 bases from V and 3 from J, leaving 16 bases between them. The CDR3 extends over 15 amino acids. CDR3 sequence (DNA): TGTGCCAGCAGCCGGGCCACCGCGGGTACAGATACGCAGTATTTT. It translates to CASSRATAGTDTQYF.

A few counts support this clonotype. The chain couples TRBV29-1 to TRBJ1-2; TRBD1 matches 7 bases. CDR1 is SQVTM, CDR2 ANQGSEA, per germline. Trimming cost V 4 bases and J 1 base; bases outside gene matches: 3. The CDR3 has 13 amino acids. The CDR3, as DNA: TGCAGCGTTGTGGCAGGGGGTAACTATGGCTACACCTTC. Encoded protein: CSVVAGGNYGYTF. The whole variable domain, filled in from reference TRBV29-1 and TRBJ1-2, reads SAVISQKPSRDICQRGTSLTIQCQVDSQVTMMFWYRQQPGQSLTLIATANQGSEATYESGFVIDKFPISRPNLTFSTLTVSNMSPEDSSIYLCSVVAGGNYGYTFGSGTRLTVV.

This chain uses TRBV28 with TRBJ1-5; D gene ambiguous. With 3 bases removed from V and 5 bases from J, the gap between germline ends came to 11 bases. This CDR3 comprises 14 residues. CDR1 is MDHEN and CDR2 is SYDVKM in the germline V gene. DNA for the CDR3: TGTGCCAGCAGTTTGAGGAGGGCCCATCAGCCCCAGCATTTT. Translating it yields CASSLRRAHQPQHF. Complete variable domain (other parts from reference TRBV28 and TRBJ1-5): DVKVTQSSRYLVKRTGEKVFLECVQDMDHENMFWYRQDPGLGLRLIYFSYDVKMKEKGDIPEGYSVSREKKERFSLILESASTNQTSMYLCASSLRRAHQPQHFGDGTRLSIL.

The chain carries TRBV27 and TRBJ1-1; TRBD1 might be the D (6 bases). Trimming stripped 3 bases from V and 1 base from J, with 9 bases between. Germline V gene lookup returns CDR1 MNHEY and CDR2 SMNVEV (reference sequence). The CDR3 consists of 14 residues. The CDR3 protein is CASSLGRGNTEAFF. Written as DNA, the CDR3 is TGTGCCAGCAGTTTGGGCAGGGGGAACACTGAAGCTTTCTTT.

This clonotype turned up a few times. V and J are TRBV12-3 or TRBV12-4 and TRBJ2-7, with no clear D. The CDR3 has 11 amino acids. Trimming removed 8 bases at V and 6 bases at J, with 11 bases between. This CDR3 reads CASRRTGEQYF. CDR3 nucleotide sequence: TGTGCCAGCCGCCGGACGGGCGAGCAGTACTTC.

This clonotype has only a few counts. This chain joins TRBV27 and TRBJ2-6; 8 bases are a match to TRBD2. The CDR3 totals 17 residues. V trimming: 5 bases; J trimming: 4 bases; junction bases outside the gene matches: 10. The V gene's germline CDR1 is MNHEY and CDR2 SMNVEV (reference sequence). The CDR3 region is CASSPPGLVDGANVLTF. The CDR3 DNA sequence: TGTGCCAGCAGTCCACCGGGACTAGTGGACGGGGCCAACGTCCTGACTTTC.

This rearrangement joins TRBV11-2 to TRBJ1-6; no clear D gene. This CDR3 spans 13 amino acids. The V gene lost 5 bases and the J gene lost 13 bases, with 15 bases spanning the gap. Germline V lookup: CDR1 SGHAT, CDR2 FQNNGV. The CDR3 loop reads CASSIMDRQPLHF. CDR3 coding DNA: TGTGCCAGCAGCATAATGGACCGCCAGCCCCTCCACTTT. The full variable domain, its missing parts supplied by reference TRBV11-2 and TRBJ1-6, is EAGVAQSPRYKIIEKRQSVAFWCNPISGHATLYWYQQILGQGPKLLIQFQNNGVVDDSQLPKDRFSAERLKGVDSTLKIQPAKLEDSAVYLCASSIMDRQPLHFGNGTRLTVT.

The chain has TRBV2 and TRBJ2-3; 11 bases fit TRBD2. CDR3 length: 15 residues. The germline CDR1 and CDR2 sequences are SNHLY and FYNNEI. The V and J ends lost 5 bases and 0 bases, in that order; junction bases with no gene match: 1. The CDR3 DNA reads TGTGCCAGCAGTAGACTAGCGGGAAGCACAGATACGCAGTATTTT. Translation: CASSRLAGSTDTQYF.

The chain joins TRBV6-5 to TRBJ1-5; D gene uncertain. V gave up 3 bases and J gave up 6 bases, with 12 bases separating them. Looked up from germline, CDR1 is MNHEY and CDR2 is SVGAGI. CDR3 length: 14 amino acids. CDR3 sequence (DNA): TGTGCCAGCAGTTATCGGGATCGGGGTCAGCCCCAGCATTTT. It is translated as CASSYRDRGQPQHF.

This chain joins TRBV28 and TRBJ1-3; D unresolved. CDR3 size: 16 residues. Germline lookup yields CDR1 MDHEN and CDR2 SYDVKM. Trimming removed 4 bases from V and 0 bases from J, with 13 bases in between. CDR3 nucleotides: TGTGCCAGCAGTTCGGGAGCTCTGGACTCTGGAAACACCATATATTTT. It yields the protein CASSSGALDSGNTIYF.

The CDR3 DNA follows: TGCAGTGCTAGAGACCAAGACAGGGGGGGCACTGAAGCTTTCTTT. This codes for CSARDQDRGGTEAFF. V and J are TRBV20-1 and TRBJ1-1; 9 nucleotides align to TRBD1. V lost 0 bases and J lost 4; bases outside the gene matches: 6. Germline V gives CDR1 DFQATT, CDR2 SNEGSKA (reference sequence). This CDR3 contains 15 residues.

A remark on this clonotype: The conserved closing phenylalanine or tryptophan is absent in this CDR3, likely reflecting a read error. The rearrangement links TRBV15 to TRBJ2-7; 8 bases match TRBD1. This CDR3 is 17 amino acids long. Germline V CDR1 and CDR2: LNHNV, YYDKDF (reference sequence). V lost 0 bases and J lost 2; bases outside the gene matches: 9. The CDR3 spells CATSRDPRQGAPYEQYS. The CDR3 coding sequence is TGTGCCACCAGCAGAGATCCCAGGCAGGGGGCCCCCTACGAGCAGTACTCC.

V gene TRBV16 combines with J gene TRBJ1-5, with 7 positions matching TRBD1. The CDR3 loop spans 15 amino acids. Germline V gene data show CDR1 as KGHSY and CDR2 as FQNENV. Unmatched junction bases numbered 9, after V lost 4 bases and J lost 6 bases. The CDR3 reads CASSPQTGPPQPQHF. The CDR3 region has the DNA TGTGCCAGCAGCCCCCAGACAGGGCCCCCTCAGCCCCAGCATTTT.

This rearrangement joins TRBV2 to TRBJ2-7; 9 bases are a match to TRBD2. The V and J ends lost 7 bases and 1 base, in that order; junction bases with no gene match: 5. From germline, CDR1 is SNHLY and CDR2 FYNNEI. This CDR3 is built from 14 residues. The CDR3 loop is CASTGGRGSYEQYF. CDR3 DNA sequence: TGTGCCAGCACTGGCGGGAGGGGTTCCTACGAGCAGTACTTC.

V is TRBV5-1 and J is TRBJ2-1; TRBD2 matches 10 bases. The CDR3 totals 19 residues. Germline CDR1 SGHRS, CDR2 YFSETQ. V shed 5 bases, J shed 3 bases, and the junction held 17 bases outside the gene matches. This CDR3 is CASSPRSLAGVTHYNEQFF. The CDR3 coding sequence is TGCGCCAGCAGTCCTAGGTCCCTAGCGGGAGTCACACACTACAATGAGCAGTTCTTC.

V usage is TRBV6-4 and J usage is TRBJ2-4; D gene uncertain. The V gene's germline CDR1 is MRHNA and CDR2 SNTAGT. Trimming removed 7 bases at V and 0 bases at J, with 31 bases between. This CDR3 is built from 21 residues. The CDR3 sequence is CASTHSLPLRLSEAAKNIQYF. CDR3 in DNA: TGTGCCAGCACCCATTCTTTACCCTTACGCCTATCCGAGGCAGCCAAAAACATTCAGTACTTC.

The chain employs TRBV30 and TRBJ1-1; D gene uncertain. The length of the CDR3 is 13 residues. Germline V gene data show CDR1 as GTSNPN and CDR2 as SVGIG (reference sequence). Trimming stripped 5 bases from V and 0 bases from J, with 10 bases between. In DNA form, the CDR3 reads TGTGCCTGGCTCTTTAGGGTGAACACTGAAGCTTTCTTT. It codes for CAWLFRVNTEAFF.

The chain recombines TRBV7-9 with TRBJ2-7; weak D call: TRBD1 (5 bases). Between the trimmed V and J ends, which lost 1 base and 6 bases, there was a span of 13 bases. The germline gives CDR1 SEHNR, CDR2 FQNEAQ (reference sequence). The CDR3 covers 14 residues. This CDR3 is CASSLEGLGLEQYF. The CDR3 DNA reads TGTGCCAGCAGCTTAGAGGGCTTGGGGCTCGAGCAGTACTTC.

J is TRBJ2-7 and V is TRBV19; a weak D match, TRBD1 (6 bases). This CDR3 comprises 14 residues. With 3 bases removed from V and 2 bases from J, the gap between germline ends came to 11 bases. Germline-derived CDR1 and CDR2 are LNHDA and SQIVND (reference sequence). As DNA, the CDR3 is TGTGCCAGTAGTATTCGGACAGCCACCTACGAGCAGTACTTC. Translating gives CASSIRTATYEQYF.